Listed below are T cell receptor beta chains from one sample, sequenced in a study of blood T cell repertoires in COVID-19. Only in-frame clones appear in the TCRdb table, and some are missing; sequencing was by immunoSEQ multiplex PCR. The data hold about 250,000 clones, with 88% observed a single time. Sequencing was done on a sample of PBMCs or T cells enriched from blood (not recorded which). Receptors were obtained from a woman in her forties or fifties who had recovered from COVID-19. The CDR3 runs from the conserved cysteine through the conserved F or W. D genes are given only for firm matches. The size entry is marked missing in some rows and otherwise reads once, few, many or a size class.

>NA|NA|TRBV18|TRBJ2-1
TGTGCCAGCTCACCTCAGGGCTCCTACAATGAGCAGTTCTTC
CASSPQGSYNEQFF
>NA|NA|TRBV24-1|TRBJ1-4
TGTGCCACCAGTGACCCCAAGCTGGGGAGCGGGGGTGAAAAACTGTTTTTT
CATSDPKLGSGGEKLFF
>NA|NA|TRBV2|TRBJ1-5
TGTGCCAGCAGGGAAGGGGGGCCCAATCAGCCCCAGCATTTT
CASREGGPNQPQHF
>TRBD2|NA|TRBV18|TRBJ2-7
TGTGCCAGCTCACGGCCGGGGGGGAGCGAGCAGTACTTC
CASSRPGGSEQYF
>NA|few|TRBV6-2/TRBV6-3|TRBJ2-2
TGTGCCAGCAGTACCGGGACACCGAACACCGGGGAGCTGTTTTTT
CASSTGTPNTGELFF
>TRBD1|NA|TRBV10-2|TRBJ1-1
TGCGCCAGCAGAAAGGACAGGGACATTTTAACTGAAGCTTTCTTT
CASRKDRDILTEAFF
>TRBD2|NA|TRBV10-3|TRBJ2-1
TGTGCCATCAGTGGGACGAGCGGGAGGGTACGACAAGAGCAGTTCTTC
CAISGTSGRVRQEQFF
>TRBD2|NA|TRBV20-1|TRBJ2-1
TGCAGTGCTAGTGAGCGCGGGAGGGCCTACAATGAGCAGTTCTTC
CSASERGRAYNEQFF
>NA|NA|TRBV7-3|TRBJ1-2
TGTGCCAGCAGCTTAACGCCAGGGGCGGGTGGCTACACCTTC
CASSLTPGAGGYTF
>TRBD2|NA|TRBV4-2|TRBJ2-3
TGTGCCAGCAGCCGGGAAGGGAGGGACACAGATACGCAGTATTTT
CASSREGRDTDTQYF
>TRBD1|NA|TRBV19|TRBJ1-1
TGTGCCAGTAGTCAGAGCCCGGGACAGGGCGGTGAAGCTTTCTTT
CASSQSPGQGGEAFF
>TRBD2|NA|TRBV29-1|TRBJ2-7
TGCAGCGTTGACGGGGGGAGGGCCTCCGAGCAGTACTTC
CSVDGGRASEQYF
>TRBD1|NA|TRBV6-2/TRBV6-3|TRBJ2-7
TGTGCCAGCAGTCACAACAGGGGTGGGCACGAGCAGTACTTC
CASSHNRGGHEQYF
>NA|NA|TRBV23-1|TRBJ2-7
TGCGCCAGCAGTCAATCGTATGAGGGATCCTACGAGCAGTACTTC
CASSQSYEGSYEQYF
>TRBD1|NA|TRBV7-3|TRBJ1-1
TGTGCCAGCAGCCGGGACAGCTTTATCACTGAAGCTTTCTTT
CASSRDSFITEAFF
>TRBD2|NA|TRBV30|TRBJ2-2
TGTGCCTGGAGTGTATTTGCGGGAGGAGGGCCCGGGGAGCTGTTTTTT
CAWSVFAGGGPGELFF
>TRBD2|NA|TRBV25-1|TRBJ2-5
TGTGCCAGCAGTCCTAGCGGGGTCCAAGAGACCCAGTACTTC
CASSPSGVQETQYF
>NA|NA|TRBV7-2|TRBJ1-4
TGTGCCAGCAGCTTAGGGGGGGGAGGGGAGGAAAAACTGTTTTTT
CASSLGGGGEEKLFF
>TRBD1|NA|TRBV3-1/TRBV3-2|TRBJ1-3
TGTGCCAGCAGCCAGACAGGGGCCTCTGGAAACACCATATATTTT
CASSQTGASGNTIYF
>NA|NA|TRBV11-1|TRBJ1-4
TGTGCCAGCAGCCCCCGCCGAGGAGGTGAAAAACTGTTTTTT
CASSPRRGGEKLFF